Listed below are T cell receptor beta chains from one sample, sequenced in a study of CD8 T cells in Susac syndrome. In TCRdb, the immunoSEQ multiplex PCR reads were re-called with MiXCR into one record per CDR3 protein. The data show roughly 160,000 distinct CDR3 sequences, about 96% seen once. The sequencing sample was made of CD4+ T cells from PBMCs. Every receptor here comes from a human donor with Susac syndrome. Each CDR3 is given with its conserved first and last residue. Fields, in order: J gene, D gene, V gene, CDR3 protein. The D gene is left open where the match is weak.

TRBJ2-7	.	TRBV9	CASSVGLAGEQYF
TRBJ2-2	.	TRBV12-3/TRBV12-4	CASSLGGFFDGGELFF
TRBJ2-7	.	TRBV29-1	CSVAAVTYEQYF
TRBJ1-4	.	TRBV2	CARRGDANEKLFF
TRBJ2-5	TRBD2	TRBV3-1	CASSPLGQRGGQETQYF
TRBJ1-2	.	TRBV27	CASSLSPREPWGYTF
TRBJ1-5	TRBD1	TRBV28	CASLGQGYQPQHF
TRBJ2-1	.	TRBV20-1	CSARDPPTREQFF
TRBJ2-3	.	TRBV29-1	CSVAGAPSTDTQYF
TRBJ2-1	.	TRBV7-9	CASSLGEVENNEQFF
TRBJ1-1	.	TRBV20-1	CSASQGGNTEAFF
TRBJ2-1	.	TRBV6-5	CASSYGQGRGRNEQFF
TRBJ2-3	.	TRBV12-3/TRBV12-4	CASRGGGRSTDTQYF
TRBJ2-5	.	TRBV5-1	CASSYRGGRSGETQYF
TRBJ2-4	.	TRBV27	CASSLRGTIGTRGPQYF
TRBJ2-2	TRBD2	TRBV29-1	CSVESPSGRGNTGELFF
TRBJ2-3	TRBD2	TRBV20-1	CSALPLAGAPSTDTQYF
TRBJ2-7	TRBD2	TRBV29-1	CSAQLAGPYEQYF
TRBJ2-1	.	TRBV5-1	CASSSQGTTYSYNEQFF
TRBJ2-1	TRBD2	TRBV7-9	CASSPRLAGLNEQFF
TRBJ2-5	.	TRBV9	CASSDGRPQETQYF
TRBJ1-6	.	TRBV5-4	CASSLGPGPGDLHF